What follows is one T cell receptor beta chain and its context. This clone turned up a few times. Its specific antigen is unknown. One base away there is no much larger clone; base qualities are not given. This entry is derived from a study of blood T cell repertoires in COVID-19 (dated by TCRdb to 2018 to 2020). Context from the whole study: Samples from collaborators originated in the United States, Italy and Spain and spanned both the acute and convalescent phases of COVID-19. The samples were drawn from two sources: the first 160 participants of the ongoing ImmuneRACE study, and 1,254 subjects contributed by 6 global collaborators. A de-identified subject ID, COVID-19 status, age in years and sex were almost always included in the sample metadata. The dataset comprised deeply sampled blood TCRbeta repertoires from subjects exposed to, actively infected with, or recovered from COVID-19. The repertoires were released in a freely available public database intended as a resource for research on the immune response to SARS-CoV-2. The material from the prospective study consisted of cDNA or gDNA derived from T cells, B-cell-depleted T cells, or PBMCs. HLA class I and class II types, where available, came from metadata supplied by the sample provider rather than from assay-based typing.

TCRbeta CDR3 regions were amplified from genomic DNA using the immunoSEQ Assay, a bias-controlled multiplex PCR. As for the authors' bioinformatics: The number of nucleated cells in each sample was estimated by amplification of reference gene primers within the assay. To quantify the absolute abundance of each unique TCRbeta CDR3 rearrangement, sequence reads were collapsed and filtered. For each sample, productive Simpson clonality was calculated as the square root of Simpson's diversity index across productive rearrangements. Not all clones reach the TCRdb copy of this immuneACCESS table, which keeps in-frame sequences only. Checked studies attribute under half of the gap to unresolved V genes and leave the rest unexplained. V and J calls and clone size follow that table, whereas D and trimming were derived from the DNA. For this sample the table gives about 130,000 clones, of which approximately 74% were detected only once. The ten biggest clones cover 5.5% to 7.5% of the sample.

Trimming removed 5 bases from V and 0 bases from J; the gene matches leave 10 bases unexplained. CDR1 and CDR2 (SGHAT, FQNNGV) derive from the germline V gene. Reading from cysteine to phenylalanine, the CDR3 counts 18 amino acids. Kept here is only the CDR3 DNA, which spans 54 bases and is read in frame from base 1. One collaborating source in Seattle enrolled patients during active infection and followed them longitudinally through the course of disease. Collaborating institutions collected whole blood in K2EDTA tubes following their own protocols. For TCRbeta analysis, collaborators shipped samples in one of three forms: frozen whole blood, isolated PBMCs, or DNA extracted from either of those sample types. Broader findings and caveats from the paper: The amount of clinical and demographic metadata varied by source and participant and was provided uncurated.

The receptor's source is an elderly man with COVID-19, enrolled during active disease. This receptor chain uses TRBV11-2 and TRBJ1-6, and 7 junction bases match TRBD1. Input material: peripheral blood. The sequenced DNA is TGTGCCAGCAGCCCGACCGGGACAGCGGGCTCCTATAATTCACCCCTCCACTTT. It specifies CASSPTGTAGSYNSPLHF. The full variable domain, with segments outside the CDR3 supplied by the reference TRBV11-2 and TRBJ1-6 proteins, appears as EAGVAQSPRYKIIEKRQSVAFWCNPISGHATLYWYQQILGQGPKLLIQFQNNGVVDDSQLPKDRFSAERLKGVDSTLKIQPAKLEDSAVYLCASSPTGTAGSYNSPLHFGNGTRLTVT.